Below, 4 T cell receptor beta chains from the same sample are listed, as sequenced in a study of blood T cells in healthy people across ages. Then a second PCR, running roughly 7 to 11 cycles, was carried out with a sample-barcoded 5' primer and a J-beta primer mix. TCRdb re-derived calls from the 5' RACE reads in MiXCR, one entry per CDR3 protein. The data hold around 940,000 distinct CDR3 sequences, with roughly half observed a single time. Specimen: blood. The receptors here all came from a woman aged 55-70 years in good health.

The rearrangement links TRBV12-3 or TRBV12-4 to TRBJ2-7, with 9 bases identical to TRBD2. Germline trimming cut 4 bases from V and 3 bases from J; bases unmatched to any gene: 10. The length of the CDR3 is 16 residues. DNA for the CDR3: TGTGCCAGCAGTTACAGTTCCGGGACTAGCAGCTACGAGCAGTACTTC. Translating gives CASSYSSGTSSYEQYF.

The chain carries TRBV5-8 and TRBJ2-5, with TRBD2 identical over 11 bases. The CDR3 is made up of 16 amino acids. V lost 4 bases and J lost 11; bases outside the gene matches: 16. The V gene's germline CDR1 is SGHTS and CDR2 YDEGEE. The DNA for the CDR3 is TGTGCCAGCAGCATAAACCGACTAGCGGGACGGGGTGAGCAGTACTTC. This encodes CASSINRLAGRGEQYF. The complete variable domain, with remaining parts taken from reference TRBV5-8 and TRBJ2-5, reads EAGVTQSPTHLIKTRGQQATLRCSPISGHTSVYWYQQALGLGLQFLLWYDEGEERNRGNFPPRFSGRQFPNYSSELNVNALELEDSALYLCASSINRLAGRGEQYFGPGTRLLVL.

The chain recombines TRBV11-1 with TRBJ2-7, with 7 nucleotides matching TRBD1. There are 14 residues in the CDR3. Germline trimming cut 1 base from V and 8 bases from J; bases unmatched to any gene: 8. Germline V gene lookup returns CDR1 SGHAT and CDR2 FQDESV (reference sequence). The CDR3 coding sequence is TGTGCCAGCAGCTTAGTGGGACAGTATGACCAGCAGTACTTC. Amino acid sequence: CASSLVGQYDQQYF. Full variable domain (remainder filled in from reference TRBV11-1 and TRBJ2-7): EAEVAQSPRYKITEKSQAVAFWCDPISGHATLYWYRQILGQGPELLVQFQDESVVDDSQLPKDRFSAERLKGVDSTLKIQPAELGDSAMYLCASSLVGQYDQQYFGPGTRLTVT.

V and J are TRBV6-4 and TRBJ2-7, with 9 nucleotides matching TRBD1. V dropped 4 bases and J dropped 0; count of bases not matched to a gene: 4. The length of the CDR3 is 15 residues. Germline lookup yields CDR1 MRHNA and CDR2 SNTAGT. The CDR3 bases are TGTGCCAGCAGTGGCTGGGACAGGGCCTCCTACGAGCAGTACTTC. Amino acids: CASSGWDRASYEQYF.